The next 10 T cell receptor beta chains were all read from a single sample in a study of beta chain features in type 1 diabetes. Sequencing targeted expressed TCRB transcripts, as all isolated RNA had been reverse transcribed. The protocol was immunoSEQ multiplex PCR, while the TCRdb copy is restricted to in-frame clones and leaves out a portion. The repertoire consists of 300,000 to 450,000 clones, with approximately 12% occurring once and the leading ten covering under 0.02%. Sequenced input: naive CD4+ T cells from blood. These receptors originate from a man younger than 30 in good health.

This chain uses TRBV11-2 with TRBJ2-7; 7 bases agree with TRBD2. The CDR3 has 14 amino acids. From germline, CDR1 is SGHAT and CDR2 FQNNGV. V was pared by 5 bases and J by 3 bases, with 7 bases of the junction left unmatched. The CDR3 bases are TGTGCCAGCAGCCAACCGGGGAGGGGCTACGAGCAGTACTTC. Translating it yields CASSQPGRGYEQYF.

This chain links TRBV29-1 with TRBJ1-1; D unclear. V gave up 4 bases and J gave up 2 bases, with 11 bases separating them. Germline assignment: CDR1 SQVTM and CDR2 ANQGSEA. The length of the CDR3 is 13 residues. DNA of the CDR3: TGCAGCGTTGTAAACAGATATAACACTGAAGCTTTCTTT. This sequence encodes CSVVNRYNTEAFF.

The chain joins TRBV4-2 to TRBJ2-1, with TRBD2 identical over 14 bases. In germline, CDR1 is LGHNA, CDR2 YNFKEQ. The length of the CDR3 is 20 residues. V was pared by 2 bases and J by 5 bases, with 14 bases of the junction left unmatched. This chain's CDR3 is CASSQSRGTSGGNANNEQFF. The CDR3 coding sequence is TGTGCCAGCAGCCAAAGCCGTGGGACTAGCGGGGGCAATGCCAACAATGAGCAGTTCTTC.

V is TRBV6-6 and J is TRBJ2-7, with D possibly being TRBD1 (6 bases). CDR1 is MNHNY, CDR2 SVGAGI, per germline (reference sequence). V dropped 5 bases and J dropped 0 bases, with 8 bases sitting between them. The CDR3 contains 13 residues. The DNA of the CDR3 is TGTGCCAGCAGTCTAGGGGGCTCCTACGAGCAGTACTTC. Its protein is CASSLGGSYEQYF.

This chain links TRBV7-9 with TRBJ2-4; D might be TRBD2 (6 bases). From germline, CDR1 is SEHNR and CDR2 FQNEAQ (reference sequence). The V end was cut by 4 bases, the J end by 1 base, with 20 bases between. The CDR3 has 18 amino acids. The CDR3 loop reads CASSSRAGSLLAKNIQYF. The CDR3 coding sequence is TGTGCCAGCAGCTCAAGGGCCGGGAGTCTTCTTGCCAAAAACATTCAGTACTTC.

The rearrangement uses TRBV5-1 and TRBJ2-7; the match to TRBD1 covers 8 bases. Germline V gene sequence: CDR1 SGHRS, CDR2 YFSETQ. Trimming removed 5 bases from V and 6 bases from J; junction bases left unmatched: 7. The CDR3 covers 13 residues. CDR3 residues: CASRTGDLSEQYF. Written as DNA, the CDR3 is TGCGCCAGCAGGACAGGGGATCTCTCCGAGCAGTACTTC.

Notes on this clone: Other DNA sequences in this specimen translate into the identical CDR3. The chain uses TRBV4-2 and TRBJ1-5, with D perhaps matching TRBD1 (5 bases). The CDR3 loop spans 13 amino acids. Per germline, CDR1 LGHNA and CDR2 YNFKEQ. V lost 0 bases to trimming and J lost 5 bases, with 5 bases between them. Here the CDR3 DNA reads TGTGCCAGCAGCCAAGACAGGGATCAGCCCCAGCATTTT. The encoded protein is CASSQDRDQPQHF.

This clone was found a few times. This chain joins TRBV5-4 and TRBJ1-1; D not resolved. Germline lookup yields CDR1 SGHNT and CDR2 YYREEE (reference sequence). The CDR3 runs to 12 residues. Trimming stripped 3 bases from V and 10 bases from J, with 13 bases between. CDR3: CASSYAGRGAFF. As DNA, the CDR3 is TGTGCCAGCAGCTACGCGGGGAGAGGAGCTTTCTTT.

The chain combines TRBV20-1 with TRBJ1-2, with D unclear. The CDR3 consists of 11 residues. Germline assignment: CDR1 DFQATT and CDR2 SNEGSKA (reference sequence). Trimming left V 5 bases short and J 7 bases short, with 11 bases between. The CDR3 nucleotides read TGCAGTGCTGGGCCGCTGGGTGGCTACACCTTC. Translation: CSAGPLGGYTF.

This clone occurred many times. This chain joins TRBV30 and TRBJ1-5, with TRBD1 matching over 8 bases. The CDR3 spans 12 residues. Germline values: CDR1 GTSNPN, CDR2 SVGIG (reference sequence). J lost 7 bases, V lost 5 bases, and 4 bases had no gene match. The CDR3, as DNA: TGTGCCTGGGACAGGGGTCGCCAGCCCCAGCATTTT. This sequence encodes CAWDRGRQPQHF.